This T cell receptor beta chain is from a study of glioma-infiltrating T cells after dendritic cell vaccination. Study in general: Patients received three intradermal dendritic cell vaccine injections at biweekly intervals.

Amplification used 60 V beta primers and 13 J beta primers. Assay: immunoSEQ multiplex PCR; the TCRdb copy retains only in-frame clones and omits some. The sample has approximately 84,000 clones; 85% to 90% are singletons. V shed 2 bases, J shed 8 bases, and the junction held 5 bases outside the gene matches. The CDR3 length is 14 residues. Looked up from germline, CDR1 is SGDLS and CDR2 is YYNGEE. Fresh-frozen tumor tissue and more than two years of survival data were available for all. This sample comprised blood, obtained before dendritic cell vaccination. The chain carries TRBV9 and TRBJ1-4; TRBD1 matches at 8 bases. The clonotype originates from a human donor with glioblastoma. The CDR3 loop reads CASSVQGAQEKLFF. The CDR3 region has the DNA TGTGCCAGCAGCGTTCAGGGGGCCCAGGAAAAACTGTTTTTT.